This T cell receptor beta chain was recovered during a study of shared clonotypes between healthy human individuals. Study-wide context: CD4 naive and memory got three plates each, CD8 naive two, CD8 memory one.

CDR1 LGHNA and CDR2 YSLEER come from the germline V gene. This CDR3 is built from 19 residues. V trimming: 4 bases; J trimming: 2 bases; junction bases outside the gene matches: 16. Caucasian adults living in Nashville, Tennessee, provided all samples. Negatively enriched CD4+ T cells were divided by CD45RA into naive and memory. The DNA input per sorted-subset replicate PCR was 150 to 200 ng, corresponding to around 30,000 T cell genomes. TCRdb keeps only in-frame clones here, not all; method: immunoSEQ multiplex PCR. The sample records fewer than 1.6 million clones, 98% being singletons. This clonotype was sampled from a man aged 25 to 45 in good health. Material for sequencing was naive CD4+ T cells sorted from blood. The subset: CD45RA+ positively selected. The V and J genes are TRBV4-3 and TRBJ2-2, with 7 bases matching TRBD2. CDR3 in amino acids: CASSRFWLAELANTGELFF. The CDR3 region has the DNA TGCGCCAGCAGCCGATTTTGGCTAGCGGAACTTGCCAACACCGGGGAGCTGTTTTTT.